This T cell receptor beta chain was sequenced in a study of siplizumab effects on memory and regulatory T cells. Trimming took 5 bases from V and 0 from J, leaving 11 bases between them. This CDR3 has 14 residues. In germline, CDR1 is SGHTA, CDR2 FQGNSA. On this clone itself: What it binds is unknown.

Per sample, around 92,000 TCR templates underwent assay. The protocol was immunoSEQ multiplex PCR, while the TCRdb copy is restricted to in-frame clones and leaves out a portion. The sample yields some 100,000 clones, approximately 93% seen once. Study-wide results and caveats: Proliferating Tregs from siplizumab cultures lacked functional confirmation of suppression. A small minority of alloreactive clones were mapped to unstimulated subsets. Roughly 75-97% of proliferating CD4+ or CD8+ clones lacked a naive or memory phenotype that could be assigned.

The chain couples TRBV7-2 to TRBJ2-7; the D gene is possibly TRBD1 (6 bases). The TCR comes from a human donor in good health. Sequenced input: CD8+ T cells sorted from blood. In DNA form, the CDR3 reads TGTGCCAGCAGCACCTACAGGGCCTCCTACGAGCAGTACTTC. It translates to CASSTYRASYEQYF.